This TCR beta chain was captured in a study of CD4 T cells in relation to SARS-CoV-2 and coronaviruses. For nine to ten days, around 10^5 sorted CD4+ cells grew with T cell-depleted PBMCs and CEF. Some clones are missing from TCRdb's copy, which holds only in-frame ones; the method was immunoSEQ multiplex PCR. The data hold some 40,000 clones, with around three quarters observed a single time. In the case of this clone: Its antigen is not known.

J was trimmed by 1 base and V by 6 bases; bases with no gene match: 8. The CDR3 runs 15 residues. From germline, CDR1 is MDHEN and CDR2 SYDVKM. Broader study findings: According to naive versus memory sequencing, detected responses are memory recall, not newly primed. Compared with monoreactive clones, crossreactive clones showed significantly weaker SARS-CoV-2 expansion.

The origin of this receptor is an adult with COVID-19. This chain joins TRBV28 and TRBJ2-5; 7 nucleotides agree with TRBD2. The specimen was memory CD4+ T cells from PBMCs, cultured in vitro. Here the CDR3 reads CASSSRDYLQETQYF. The CDR3 DNA is TGTGCCAGCAGCTCCCGGGACTACCTCCAAGAGACCCAGTACTTC.